This T cell receptor (beta chain) was identified in a study of T cells in Graves' hyperthyroidism and ophthalmopathy. This clonotype has at least ten counts. Antigen unknown. Researchers took RNA transcripts and amplified the TCR beta CDR3 regions from them. The study used the HTBI primer set for a first-round RT-PCR of the TCR CDR3. A single record per CDR3 protein comes from TCRdb applying MiXCR to the multiplex PCR reads. The repertoire includes under 600,000 distinct CDR3 sequences, about a sixth of them detected once, and around 3.3% sits in the top ten. Study-level points and caveats: Ophthalmopathy stood apart from stable hyperthyroidism in a 13 V-J model. Most thyroid clonotypes expanded above 0.001 appeared in blood too.

This sample holds PBMCs from 10 ml fresh peripheral blood. V gave up 6 bases and J gave up 4 bases; unmatched junction bases: 5. Germline CDR1 is DFQATT and CDR2 is SNEGSKA (reference sequence). This CDR3 region has 14 residues. The sample was blood. The chain has TRBV20-1 and TRBJ2-3; 12 bases are shared with TRBD1. The sequence derives from a woman aged 35 to 49 with Graves' ophthalmopathy. The CDR3, as DNA: TGCAGTGCGCCGGGACAGGGGGCAGCAGATACGCAGTATTTT. Translated, it gives CSAPGQGAADTQYF.